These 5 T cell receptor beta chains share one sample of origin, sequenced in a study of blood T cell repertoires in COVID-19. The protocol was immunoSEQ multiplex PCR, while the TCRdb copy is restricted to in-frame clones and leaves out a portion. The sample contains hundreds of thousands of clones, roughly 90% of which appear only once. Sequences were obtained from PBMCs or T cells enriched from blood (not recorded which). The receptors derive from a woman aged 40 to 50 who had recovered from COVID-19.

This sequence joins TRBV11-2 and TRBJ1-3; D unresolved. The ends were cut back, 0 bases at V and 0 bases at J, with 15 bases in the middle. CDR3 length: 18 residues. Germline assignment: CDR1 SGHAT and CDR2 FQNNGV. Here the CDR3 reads CASSLDRRPQSSGNTIYF. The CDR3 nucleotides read TGTGCCAGCAGCTTAGATCGGAGACCCCAGAGCTCTGGAAACACCATATATTTT.

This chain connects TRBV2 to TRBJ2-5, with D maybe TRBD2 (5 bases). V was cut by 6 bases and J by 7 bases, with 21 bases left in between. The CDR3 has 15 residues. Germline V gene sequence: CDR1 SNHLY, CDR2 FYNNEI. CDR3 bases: TGTGCCAGCAGGGAACGGACTTTGGGCTTCGGGACCCAGTACTTC. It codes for CASRERTLGFGTQYF. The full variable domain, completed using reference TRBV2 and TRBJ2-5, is EPEVTQTPSHQVTQMGQEVILRCVPISNHLYFYWYRQILGQKVEFLVSFYNNEISEKSEIFDDQFSVERPDGSNFTLKIRSTKLEDSAMYFCASRERTLGFGTQYFGPGTRLLVL.

The CDR3, as DNA: TGCGCCAGCGGGGGAGGGGAGAACACCGGGGAGCTGTTTTTT. This sequence encodes CASGGGENTGELFF. The chain joins TRBV10-2 to TRBJ2-2; the match to TRBD2 covers 7 bases. V was pared by 8 bases and J by 1 base, with 4 bases of the junction left unmatched. CDR1 is WSHSY and CDR2 is SAAADI in the germline V gene. The CDR3 has 14 residues.

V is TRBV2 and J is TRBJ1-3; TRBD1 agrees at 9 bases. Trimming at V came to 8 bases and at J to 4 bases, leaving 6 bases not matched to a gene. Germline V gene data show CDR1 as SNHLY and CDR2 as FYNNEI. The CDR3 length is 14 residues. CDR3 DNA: TGTGCCAGCGACACAGGGGGCGTAGGAAACACCATATATTTT. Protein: CASDTGGVGNTIYF.

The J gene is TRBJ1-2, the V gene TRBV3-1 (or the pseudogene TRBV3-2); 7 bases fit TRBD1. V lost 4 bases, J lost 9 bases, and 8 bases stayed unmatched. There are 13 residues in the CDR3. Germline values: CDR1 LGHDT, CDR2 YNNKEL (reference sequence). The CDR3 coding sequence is TGTGCCAGCAGCCTTACAGGGGCCGGGAGCTACACCTTC. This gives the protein CASSLTGAGSYTF.